These 10 T cell receptor beta chains were sequenced from one sample in a study of cytomegalovirus exposure and HLA in healthy donors. The PCR was carried out with 60 Vbeta primers and 13 Jbeta primers. Measured with immunoSEQ multiplex PCR; TCRdb has only the in-frame clones, and not every one. The data contain around 170,000 clones, 80% of them singletons. Specimen: PBMCs. The receptors were sampled from a man between 35 and 55 years old in good health and CMV-seronegative.

This chain joins TRBV5-1 and TRBJ1-6; D is unresolved. The V gene lost 0 bases and the J gene lost 7 bases, with 11 bases spanning the gap. The CDR3 spans 15 residues. The germline V gene encodes CDR1 SGHRS and CDR2 YFSETQ. The CDR3 DNA is TGCGCCAGCAGCTTGGAGGGTCGGGGAAATTCACCCCTCCACTTT. It encodes CASSLEGRGNSPLHF. Variable domain in full (rest from reference TRBV5-1 and TRBJ1-6): KAGVTQTPRYLIKTRGQQVTLSCSPISGHRSVSWYQQTPGQGLQFLFEYFSETQRNKGNFPGRFSGRQFSNSRSEMNVSTLELGDSALYLCASSLEGRGNSPLHFGNGTRLTVT.

A few counts support this clone. The genes are TRBV5-1 and TRBJ1-4; TRBD1 aligns across 7 bases. The V gene's germline CDR1 is SGHRS and CDR2 YFSETQ. The CDR3 totals 16 residues. V lost 2 bases, J lost 5 bases, and 9 bases stayed unmatched. This CDR3 is CASSFGQDRANEKLFF. The CDR3 nucleotides are TGCGCCAGCAGCTTTGGACAGGACCGGGCAAATGAAAAACTGTTTTTT.

This clone was counted a single time. The V and J genes are TRBV6-6 and TRBJ2-7; 10 positions match TRBD2. The CDR3 is 15 residues long. Germline values: CDR1 MNHNY, CDR2 SVGAGI (reference sequence). V dropped 6 bases and J dropped 2; count of bases not matched to a gene: 7. CDR3 in DNA: TGTGCCAGCAGGTCCGGACTAGCGGATCCCTACGAGCAGTACTTC. This gives the protein CASRSGLADPYEQYF.

This chain uses TRBV2 with TRBJ1-1; possible D gene TRBD1, 5 bases. Germline V gives CDR1 SNHLY, CDR2 FYNNEI. The V and J ends lost 5 bases and 4 bases respectively, with 14 bases between them. CDR3 length equals 14 residues. The CDR3 DNA reads TGTGCCAGCAGTCAAGGGGAGTTTAGCACTGAAGCTTTCTTT. Its translation: CASSQGEFSTEAFF.

V usage is TRBV6-4 and J usage is TRBJ2-4, with 10 nucleotides matching TRBD1. The V segment lost 6 bases and the J segment 7 bases; nucleotides outside the gene matches: 3. The CDR3 consists of 13 residues. Germline V CDR1 and CDR2: MRHNA, SNTAGT. CDR3 protein: CASSDRGQNIQYF. In DNA form, the CDR3 reads TGTGCCAGCAGCGACAGGGGGCAGAACATTCAGTACTTC.

The chain recombines TRBV23-1 with TRBJ2-7, with 8 bases aligning to TRBD1. TRBV23-1 is given ORF status, its function remaining uncertain. Unmatched junction bases numbered 9, after V lost 2 bases and J lost 0 bases. The CDR3 sequence is 17 residues long. The CDR3: CASSQAAVQGDSYEQYF. The CDR3 nucleotides are TGCGCCAGCAGTCAAGCGGCGGTACAGGGGGACTCCTACGAGCAGTACTTC.

This chain connects TRBV4-3 to TRBJ1-1, with D possibly TRBD1 on 6 matching bases. Germline CDR1 LGHNA, CDR2 YSLEER. The V and J ends lost 0 bases and 3 bases respectively, with 14 bases between them. This CDR3 is built from 16 residues. CDR3 in DNA: TGCGCCAGCAGCCAAGATCCCACAGGGTACGACACTGAAGCTTTCTTT. It yields the protein CASSQDPTGYDTEAFF.

The chain carries TRBV5-5 and TRBJ2-7; TRBD1 aligns across 9 bases. Germline lookup yields CDR1 SGHKS and CDR2 YYEKEE (reference sequence). Germline trimming cut 4 bases from V and 6 bases from J; bases unmatched to any gene: 2. The CDR3 has 12 residues. The CDR3 DNA reads as TGTGCCAGCAGCACGACAGGGGGCGAGCAGTACTTC. This gives the protein CASSTTGGEQYF.

This chain connects TRBV6-1 to TRBJ1-1; 8 bases match TRBD1. The CDR3 has 15 amino acids. Trimming removed 5 bases from V and 5 bases from J; junction bases left unmatched: 10. CDR1 is MNHNS and CDR2 is SASEGT in the germline V gene. CDR3 bases: TGTGCCAGCAGTCTACACAGGGGGGACGGGACTGAAGCTTTCTTT. Translating gives CASSLHRGDGTEAFF.

The chain has TRBV7-9 and TRBJ2-2; 7 bases fit TRBD2. Germline V gene sequence: CDR1 SEHNR, CDR2 FQNEAQ (reference sequence). The CDR3 length is 15 residues. J gave up 5 bases and V 6 bases, and 9 bases lay outside the gene matches. This CDR3 reads CASSWTGGETGELFF. The CDR3 bases are TGTGCCAGCAGTTGGACGGGGGGTGAAACCGGGGAGCTGTTTTTT.